Sequencing of this T cell receptor beta chain was carried out in a study of cytomegalovirus exposure and HLA in healthy donors. Overall study findings and caveats: As was reported, the HLA-A and HLA-B alleles of most subjects were accurately predicted from TCR beta sequences. The study dropped some indistinguishable V segments, TRBV6-2 and TRBV6-3 among them. An analysis done earlier found most TCR beta V segments productive about 87% or about 30% of the time.

Worth noting for this clone: What it binds is unknown.

This CDR3 comprises 15 residues. Germline CDR1 is SGHTA and CDR2 is FQGNSA. After removal of 5 bases from V and 5 bases from J, the junction contained 12 bases not matched to a gene. Both 60 Vbeta primers and 13 Jbeta primers went into the PCR. TCRdb's table, derived via immunoSEQ multiplex PCR, lists solely in-frame clones and lacks some. The table lists some 50,000 clones. This TCR came from a woman aged 40 to 50 in good health and CMV-seronegative. J is TRBJ2-7 and V is TRBV7-2; 7 bases line up with TRBD1. Specimen: PBMCs. The CDR3 here is CASSPPGGEGNEQYF. CDR3 coding DNA: TGTGCCAGCAGCCCCCCAGGGGGAGAGGGCAACGAGCAGTACTTC.